These 5 T cell receptor beta chains share one sample of origin, sequenced in a study of blood T cell repertoires in COVID-19 (TCRdb year 2020). Library preparation employed the immunoSEQ multiplex PCR assay. Entries here come from immuneACCESS through TCRdb and include only in-frame sequences with V and J called. Some clones fail to appear in such tables; in the studies checked, an unresolved V gene covers under half of the shortfall, and the cause of the remainder is unknown. The sample table records about 150,000 clones; roughly 84% of these occur just once. Jointly, the top ten make up 2.2% of the sample. Sequencing was performed on peripheral blood. The receptors here all came from a man aged 70 or older with acute or convalescent COVID-19.

The V and J genes are TRBV5-1 and TRBJ2-2; perhaps TRBD2 as D (5 bases). The CDR3 is 16 amino acids. Trimming stripped 3 bases from V and 4 bases from J, with 16 bases between. Germline V lookup: CDR1 SGHRS, CDR2 YFSETQ. The CDR3 spells CASSSGPGSSTGELFF. Written as DNA, the CDR3 is TGCGCCAGCAGCTCTGGTCCGGGGTCCTCCACCGGGGAGCTGTTTTTT.

This clone was seen once. V and J are TRBV6-5 and TRBJ2-4; 7 bases fit TRBD2. V lost 6 bases and J lost 8; bases outside the gene matches: 10. This CDR3 spans 14 amino acids. Germline V CDR1 and CDR2: MNHEY, SVGAGI. Written as DNA, the CDR3 is TGTGCCAGCAGCCAGGGACTATCCATTGACATTCAGTACTTC. It specifies CASSQGLSIDIQYF.

The chain employs TRBV6-5 and TRBJ2-7; 9 bases line up with TRBD1. The germline V gene has CDR1 MNHEY and CDR2 SVGAGI. Germline trimming cut 8 bases from V and 4 bases from J; bases unmatched to any gene: 6. The CDR3 runs to 13 residues. The CDR3 is CASGGGQGYEQYF. The CDR3 DNA is TGTGCCAGCGGGGGAGGACAGGGGTACGAGCAGTACTTC.

This rearrangement joins TRBV6-5 to TRBJ2-7, with 9 positions matching TRBD1. The length of the CDR3 is 15 residues. Germline V gives CDR1 MNHEY, CDR2 SVGAGI. The V gene end was trimmed by 3 bases and the J gene end by 1 base; junction bases not matched to a gene: 4. The CDR3 sequence: CASSYAGQGSYEQYF. Written as DNA, the CDR3 is TGTGCCAGCAGTTATGCGGGACAGGGATCCTACGAGCAGTACTTC.

This chain uses TRBV9 with TRBJ2-1, with D perhaps TRBD2 (7 bases). CDR3 length: 18 amino acids. The germline V and J ends were trimmed by 0 bases and 6 bases, with 22 bases remaining between them. The germline CDR1 and CDR2 sequences are SGDLS and YYNGEE. The CDR3 protein is CASSVASSRGAGGNEQFF. CDR3 DNA: TGTGCCAGCAGCGTAGCCTCCAGTCGGGGGGCCGGAGGCAATGAGCAGTTCTTC.